A selection of T cell receptor beta chains follows, all from one sample in a study of identical twins. In TCRdb, the 5' RACE reads were re-called with MiXCR into one record per CDR3 protein. The table lists 1.5 million to 2 million distinct CDR3 sequences, roughly a third of them singletons. Material for sequencing was cord blood. Source of these receptors: a newborn girl in good health. Each CDR3 is given with its conserved first and last residue. Each record gives: V gene, CDR3 protein.

V gene: TRBV6-5
CDR3 protein: CASSYPWGRILSSGYTF

V gene: TRBV27
CDR3 protein: CASESPIRDEQFF

V gene: TRBV29-1
CDR3 protein: CSALVLLTLTDTQYF

V gene: TRBV20-1
CDR3 protein: CSARDEASYEQFF

V gene: TRBV20-1
CDR3 protein: CSAGEVPAGYGYTF

V gene: TRBV6-6
CDR3 protein: CASSYSSGTYNEQYF

V gene: TRBV27
CDR3 protein: CASSPDAEYYEQYF

V gene: TRBV5-1
CDR3 protein: CASLFPETQYF

V gene: TRBV5-1
CDR3 protein: CASSLGGLGSTDTQYF

V gene: TRBV5-1
CDR3 protein: CASSLMTTGHTTTNEKLFF

V gene: TRBV7-8
CDR3 protein: CASSLMDRAEQFF

V gene: TRBV12-3/TRBV12-4
CDR3 protein: CASTTFTGGELFF

V gene: TRBV9
CDR3 protein: CASSVTPSGKSYNEQFF

V gene: TRBV7-2
CDR3 protein: CASSSLEHTEAFF

V gene: TRBV20-1
CDR3 protein: CSARSDRDYSSYEQYF

V gene: TRBV20-1
CDR3 protein: CSAATSGALGQYF

V gene: TRBV7-2
CDR3 protein: CASSLESGRAEQYF

V gene: TRBV7-2
CDR3 protein: CASSLATGAETQYF

V gene: TRBV28
CDR3 protein: CASSLDREATDTQYF

V gene: TRBV9
CDR3 protein: CASSPWAGVTEAFF

V gene: TRBV7-2
CDR3 protein: CASSVRDSQPQHF

V gene: TRBV18
CDR3 protein: CASSPFLAGGIQTQYF

V gene: TRBV7-2
CDR3 protein: CASSFVPLVFSYEQYF

V gene: TRBV12-3/TRBV12-4
CDR3 protein: CASSSTIQWEQFF

V gene: TRBV6-6
CDR3 protein: CASSGGASTDTQYF

V gene: TRBV2
CDR3 protein: CASSTRGAPNTEAFF

V gene: TRBV12-3/TRBV12-4
CDR3 protein: CASSDEDRDAEAFF

V gene: TRBV12-3/TRBV12-4
CDR3 protein: CASSRPPGQGAHTF

V gene: TRBV6-6
CDR3 protein: CASRYSDDEQFF

V gene: TRBV20-1
CDR3 protein: CSALAGGPTTDTQYF

V gene: TRBV19
CDR3 protein: CASSHRDRVVYGYTF